A single sample is the source of the 14 T cell receptor beta chains below, sequenced in a study of T cell responses to AZD1222 COVID-19 vaccine. Some clones are missing from TCRdb's copy, which holds only in-frame ones; the method was immunoSEQ multiplex PCR. The sample gives around 110,000 clones, roughly 93% of which show up once; roughly 1.6% is in the top ten. The sample in question was peripheral blood, obtained 28 days after the second AZD1222 dose. All receptors derive from an adult who received the AZD1222 COVID-19 vaccine.

The chain is built from TRBV15 and TRBJ2-6, with D maybe TRBD2 (5 bases). Germline V CDR1 and CDR2: LNHNV, YYDKDF (reference sequence). CDR3 length: 16 residues. The ends were cut back, 5 bases at V and 4 bases at J, with 15 bases in the middle. The DNA of the CDR3 is TGTGCCACCAGCCCGGGAAGGGTGTCCGGGGCCAACGTCCTGACTTTC. Translation gives CATSPGRVSGANVLTF.

The rearrangement joins TRBV6-2 or TRBV6-3 to TRBJ2-5, with a possible D match to TRBD2 (6 bases). Trimming removed 6 bases at V and 4 bases at J, with 18 bases between. The CDR3 extends over 15 amino acids. The germline gives CDR1 MNHEY, CDR2 SVGEGT. The CDR3 sequence is CASSSGTVFGETQYF. The CDR3 nucleotides read TGTGCCAGCAGCTCCGGGACTGTCTTCGGAGAGACCCAGTACTTC.

This chain uses TRBV4-2 with TRBJ2-7; 10 nucleotides match TRBD2. Germline CDR1 reads LGHNA; CDR2 reads YNFKEQ. This CDR3 has 15 residues. V lost 0 bases to trimming and J lost 4 bases; unmatched junction nucleotides: 3. The CDR3, as DNA: TGTGCCAGCAGCCAAGAGGCTAGCGGGAGTTACGAGCAGTACTTC. Residues: CASSQEASGSYEQYF.

This clone was counted a single time. The genes are TRBV3-1 (or the pseudogene TRBV3-2) and TRBJ1-3, with D perhaps matching TRBD1 (5 bases). The CDR3 loop spans 14 amino acids. The germline gives CDR1 LGHDT, CDR2 YNNKEL (reference sequence). V lost 0 bases and J lost 3, with 6 bases in between. This chain's CDR3 is CASSQEGLGNTIYF. CDR3 DNA sequence: TGTGCCAGCAGCCAAGAGGGGCTTGGAAACACCATATATTTT.

This clone was recorded only once. The J gene is TRBJ2-5, the V gene TRBV6-5; D is perhaps TRBD1 or TRBD2 (5 bases each). The CDR3 has 16 residues. The V and J ends lost 2 bases and 1 base respectively, with 14 bases between them. Germline lookup yields CDR1 MNHEY and CDR2 SVGAGI. The DNA of the CDR3 is TGTGCCAGCAGTTACACCCCCGGGGCGATCCAAGAGACCCAGTACTTC. It specifies CASSYTPGAIQETQYF.

The rearrangement uses TRBV6-1 and TRBJ1-2; D is undetermined. Trimming shortened V by 1 base and J by 2 bases, and 5 bases separated the two germline ends. The CDR3 is 13 residues long. CDR1 is MNHNS, CDR2 SASEGT, per germline. The CDR3 loop reads CASSEDGNYGYTF. DNA for the CDR3: TGTGCCAGCAGTGAAGACGGGAACTATGGCTACACCTTC.

CDR3 coding DNA: TGTGCCAGCAGCCCCCGCGGAGGGACAGGGATGGACGAGCAGTACTTC. Translation gives CASSPRGGTGMDEQYF. The V gene is TRBV5-8, the J gene TRBJ2-7, with 9 bases fitting TRBD1. J was trimmed by 5 bases and V by 4 bases; bases with no gene match: 13. The CDR3 loop spans 16 amino acids. Per the germline V gene, CDR1 is SGHTS and CDR2 is YDEGEE. Drawing the rest from reference TRBV5-8 and TRBJ2-7, the complete variable domain is EAGVTQSPTHLIKTRGQQATLRCSPISGHTSVYWYQQALGLGLQFLLWYDEGEERNRGNFPPRFSGRQFPNYSSELNVNALELEDSALYLCASSPRGGTGMDEQYFGPGTRLTVT.

The rearrangement links TRBV6-1 to TRBJ1-2, with unresolved D. The germline CDR1 and CDR2 sequences are MNHNS and SASEGT. This CDR3 has 11 residues. V was shortened by 3 bases and J by 8 bases, with 7 bases between the two germline ends. CDR3 region: CASSERRGYTF. In DNA form, the CDR3 reads TGTGCCAGCAGTGAGCGTAGAGGCTACACCTTC.

CDR3 in DNA: TGCGCCAGCAGCTTACAGGGTTTGTTGGATGAAAAACTGTTTTTT. Translation gives CASSLQGLLDEKLFF. The rearrangement uses TRBV5-1 and TRBJ1-4, with a weak D call TRBD1 (6 bases). Germline CDR1 is SGHRS and CDR2 is YFSETQ. V shed 2 bases and J shed 6 bases, with 14 bases lying between them. The CDR3 runs 15 residues.

V and J are TRBV10-2 and TRBJ1-2; the D is unclear. Germline CDR1 is WSHSY and CDR2 is SAAADI. This CDR3 is built from 14 residues. V was pared by 0 bases and J by 5 bases, with 10 bases between. DNA for the CDR3: TGCGCCAGCAGTGAGTCAGGCAGGTTATATGGCTACACCTTC. Amino acids: CASSESGRLYGYTF.

This sequence joins TRBV7-9 and TRBJ2-1, with 11 bases matching TRBD1. Germline-derived CDR1 and CDR2 are SEHNR and FQNEAQ (reference sequence). The ends lost 5 bases at V and 6 bases at J; junction bases unmatched: 6. The CDR3 is 15 amino acids. The CDR3, as DNA: TGTGCCAGCAGCCCAGGGACAGGGGGAGTCAATGAGCAGTTCTTC. Its translation: CASSPGTGGVNEQFF.

The chain joins TRBV28 to TRBJ2-7; 7 bases agree with TRBD2. V shed 3 bases and J 4 bases; nucleotides not matched to a gene: 6. The germline gives CDR1 MDHEN, CDR2 SYDVKM. This CDR3 has 14 residues. DNA for the CDR3: TGTGCCAGCAGTTTCGGGCGGGAGCTGTACGAGCAGTACTTC. The encoded protein is CASSFGRELYEQYF.

V usage is TRBV5-5 and J usage is TRBJ2-3; TRBD2 agrees at 10 bases. The germline V gene encodes CDR1 SGHKS and CDR2 YYEKEE (reference sequence). This CDR3 has 17 amino acids. The junction had 5 bases not matched to a gene; V was cut back by 0 bases and J by 1 base. This CDR3 reads CASSLGYTSGGTDTQYF. CDR3 nucleotides: TGTGCCAGCAGCTTGGGCTATACTAGCGGGGGCACAGATACGCAGTATTTT.

V usage is TRBV19 and J usage is TRBJ1-1, with D hard to call. V lost 3 bases, J lost 1 base, and 9 bases lay in between. This CDR3 comprises 14 residues. CDR1 is LNHDA and CDR2 is SQIVND in the germline V gene (reference sequence). The CDR3 protein is CASSIGGGNTEAFF. The CDR3 DNA sequence: TGTGCCAGTAGTATCGGCGGAGGGAACACTGAAGCTTTCTTT.